The TCR beta chain described here comes from a study of shared clonotypes between healthy human individuals. Study observations and caveats: Rarefaction showed that sequencing of sorted subsets was incomplete (despite large depth).

With regard to this clone: Antigen specificity is unknown.

For each subset, genomic DNA was distributed in equal portions over several immunoSEQ plates. Libraries were prepared by immunoSEQ multiplex PCR; TCRdb keeps only in-frame clonotypes and omits some of them. The sample holds some 2,100,000 clones, roughly 95% seen once. This CDR3 region has 12 residues. Germline CDR1 reads MNHEY; CDR2 reads SVGAGI. Trimming left V 2 bases short and J 4 bases short, with 4 bases between. V and J are TRBV6-5 and TRBJ2-3; D ambiguous. The sequence was obtained from a man in his late teens or twenties in good health. Sample: naive CD4+ T cells sorted from blood. The sample's subset: CD45RA+ positively selected. This CDR3 reads CASSYEADTQYF. Written as DNA, the CDR3 is TGTGCCAGCAGTTACGAGGCAGATACGCAGTATTTT.